The source of this T cell receptor beta chain is a study of blood T cell repertoires in COVID-19 (TCRdb year 2020). About the full investigation: Collaborator samples came from the United States, Italy and Spain and covered acute and convalescent phases of COVID-19. The material from the prospective study consisted of cDNA or gDNA derived from T cells, B-cell-depleted T cells, or PBMCs. The dataset comprised deeply sampled blood TCRbeta repertoires from subjects exposed to, actively infected with, or recovered from COVID-19. A freely available public database, intended as a resource for researchers studying the immune response to SARS-CoV-2, is where the repertoires were released. Samples were obtained from the ongoing ImmuneRACE study (first 160 participants) and from over 1,000 subjects provided by 6 global collaborators. A de-identified subject ID, COVID-19 status, age in years and sex were almost always included in the sample metadata. HLA class I and class II types, where available, came from metadata supplied by the sample provider rather than from assay-based typing.

Participants in the prospective study were enrolled through a virtual design, were aged about 18 to 100 years, and lived in about 25 United States geographic areas. Cohort assignment in the prospective study relied on participant-reported clinical history from a screening survey and a study questionnaire. Recovered participants in ImmuneRACE Cohort 3 were defined as having two consecutive negative NP/OP PCR tests, clearance from a healthcare professional, or resolution of symptoms. In the prospective study, whole blood, serum and a nasopharyngeal or oropharyngeal swab were collected from each participant by mobile phlebotomists. Prospective study participants could optionally give additional blood draws and questionnaires over an approximately two-month period. Before DNA extraction, prospective study blood samples were shipped either frozen or at room temperature. Trimmed from V: 6 bases; trimmed from J: 4 bases; junction bases lacking a gene match: 7. Looking up the germline V gene yields CDR1 SNHLY and CDR2 FYNNEI. From cysteine to phenylalanine, the CDR3 is 15 amino acids long. The read is trimmed to its CDR3 DNA, 45 bases read in frame from base 1.

On the study overall, not on this receptor specifically: The quantity of clinical and demographic metadata differed by source and by participant and was supplied without curation.

About this clone itself: Its recognized antigen is unknown. Per-base quality was not reported, and no clone a single base away is much larger than it.

TCRbeta CDR3 regions were amplified from genomic DNA using the immunoSEQ Assay, a bias-controlled multiplex PCR. Per the authors' processing: Within the assay, amplification of reference gene primers was used to estimate how many nucleated cells each sample contained. To quantify the absolute abundance of each unique TCRbeta CDR3 rearrangement, sequence reads were collapsed and filtered. Productive Simpson clonality was computed per sample as the square root of Simpson's diversity index over productive rearrangements. TCRdb's version of the immuneACCESS table is confined to in-frame rearrangements and falls short of the full clone set. An unresolved V gene accounts for under half of the shortfall where checked; the remainder is of unknown origin. V, J and clone size reflect that table, while D and trimming were determined from the DNA. Here the sample has just over 300,000 clones; 80% to 90% occur a single time. The top ten hold 8% to 9.5% of the sample.

The clonotype was recovered from a woman aged 18-29 years who had recovered from COVID-19. What was sequenced was PBMCs or T cells enriched from blood (not recorded which). The chain was built from TRBV2 and TRBJ2-1, and 9 bases in between align with TRBD2. The CDR3 protein: CASRAGTSFYNEQFF. The DNA sequence reads TGTGCCAGCAGAGCCGGGACTAGCTTTTACAATGAGCAGTTCTTC.